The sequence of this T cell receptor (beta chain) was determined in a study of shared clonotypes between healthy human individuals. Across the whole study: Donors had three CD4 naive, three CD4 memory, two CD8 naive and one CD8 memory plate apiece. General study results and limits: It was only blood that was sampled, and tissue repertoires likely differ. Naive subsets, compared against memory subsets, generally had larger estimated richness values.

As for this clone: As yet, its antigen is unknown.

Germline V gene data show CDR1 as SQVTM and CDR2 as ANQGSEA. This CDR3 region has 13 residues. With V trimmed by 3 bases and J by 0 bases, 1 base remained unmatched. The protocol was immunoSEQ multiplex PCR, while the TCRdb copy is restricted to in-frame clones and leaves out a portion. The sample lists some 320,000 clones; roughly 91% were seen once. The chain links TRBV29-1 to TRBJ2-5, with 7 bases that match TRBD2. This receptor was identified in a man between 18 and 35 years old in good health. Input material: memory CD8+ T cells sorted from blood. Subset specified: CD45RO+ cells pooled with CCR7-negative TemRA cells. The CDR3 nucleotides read TGCAGCGTTGACCGGGGGGACCAAGAGACCCAGTACTTC. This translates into CSVDRGDQETQYF.